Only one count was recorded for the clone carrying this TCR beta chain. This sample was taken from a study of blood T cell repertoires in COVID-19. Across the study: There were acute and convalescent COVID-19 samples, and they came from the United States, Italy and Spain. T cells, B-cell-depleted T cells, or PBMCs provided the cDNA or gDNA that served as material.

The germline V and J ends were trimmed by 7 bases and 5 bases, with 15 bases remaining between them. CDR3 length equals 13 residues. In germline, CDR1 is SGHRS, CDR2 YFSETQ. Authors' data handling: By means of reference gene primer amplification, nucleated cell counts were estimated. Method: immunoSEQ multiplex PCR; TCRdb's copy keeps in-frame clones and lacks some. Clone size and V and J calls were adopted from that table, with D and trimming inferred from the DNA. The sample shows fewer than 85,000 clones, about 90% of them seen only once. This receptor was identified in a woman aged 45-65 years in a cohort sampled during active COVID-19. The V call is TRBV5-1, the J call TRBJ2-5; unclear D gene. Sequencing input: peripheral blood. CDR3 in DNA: TGCGCCAGCCGGGTCCGAGAGCCCGAGACCCAGTACTTC. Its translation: CASRVREPETQYF.